Presented here are 31 T cell receptor beta chains from one specimen sequenced in a study of blood T cell repertoires in COVID-19. The protocol was immunoSEQ multiplex PCR, while the TCRdb copy is restricted to in-frame clones and leaves out a portion. The sample consists of about 240,000 clones, under 85% of them appearing once. The sequencing input was peripheral blood. These receptors originate from a man aged 30 to 45 who had recovered from COVID-19.

The chain uses TRBV19 and TRBJ1-5; 10 positions match TRBD1. Germline lookup yields CDR1 LNHDA and CDR2 SQIVND (reference sequence). Unmatched junction bases numbered 9, after V lost 6 bases and J lost 1 base. The CDR3 consists of 17 residues. Written as DNA, the CDR3 is TGTGCCAGTAGGTTAAGACAGGGGGCTATAAGCAATCAGCCCCAGCATTTT. Its protein is CASRLRQGAISNQPQHF.

This chain's CDR3 is CASSFSEGWAGELFF. CDR3 coding DNA: TGCGCCAGCAGCTTTTCCGAGGGTTGGGCCGGGGAGCTGTTTTTT. V gene TRBV5-1 combines with J gene TRBJ2-2; D possibly corresponds to TRBD2 (5 bases). V dropped 2 bases and J dropped 6 bases, with 14 bases sitting between them. There are 15 residues in the CDR3. The germline CDR1 and CDR2 sequences are SGHRS and YFSETQ.

The rearrangement joins TRBV7-9 to TRBJ1-2, with TRBD1 matching 10 bases. Unmatched junction bases numbered 7, after V lost 6 bases and J lost 3 bases. There are 15 residues in the CDR3. Germline V gene data show CDR1 as SEHNR and CDR2 as FQNEAQ (reference sequence). This CDR3 reads CASRGDRGKDYGYTF. CDR3 bases: TGTGCCAGCAGGGGGGACAGGGGAAAAGACTATGGCTACACCTTC.

The chain couples TRBV4-1 to TRBJ2-2, with TRBD1 matching over 7 bases. The germline V gene encodes CDR1 MGHRA and CDR2 YSYEKL. Trimming at V came to 3 bases and at J to 3 bases, leaving 1 base not matched to a gene. The CDR3 covers 14 residues. CDR3 in DNA: TGCGCCAGCAGCCATACAGGGGACACCGGGGAGCTGTTTTTT. The encoded protein is CASSHTGDTGELFF.

This clone appeared a few times. This rearrangement joins TRBV28 to TRBJ1-4, with D perhaps matching TRBD1 (6 bases). The germline V and J ends were trimmed by 6 bases and 6 bases, with 11 bases remaining between them. The CDR3 has 13 amino acids. Looked up from germline, CDR1 is MDHEN and CDR2 is SYDVKM. CDR3 sequence (DNA): TGTGCCAGCAGCCCCCCAGGGGATGAAAAACTGTTTTTT. It encodes CASSPPGDEKLFF.

The chain uses TRBV27 and TRBJ1-1; D call uncertain. The germline V and J ends were trimmed by 10 bases and 4 bases, with 16 bases remaining between them. The CDR3 runs to 13 residues. Looked up from germline, CDR1 is MNHEY and CDR2 is SMNVEV (reference sequence). The DNA of the CDR3 is TGTGCCACCGTGAATAAACCCGGCACTGAAGCTTTCTTT. It encodes CATVNKPGTEAFF.

The chain recombines TRBV6-4 with TRBJ2-3; 9 bases fit TRBD2. Germline lookup yields CDR1 MRHNA and CDR2 SNTAGT. J lost 3 bases, V lost 4 bases, and 8 bases had no gene match. The CDR3 totals 16 residues. The CDR3 DNA reads TGTGCCAGCAGTGCTCAGGCGGCGGGGGGGACAGATACGCAGTATTTT. Residues: CASSAQAAGGTDTQYF.

The gene calls are TRBV6-5 and TRBJ2-7, with D possibly being TRBD2 (6 bases). The CDR3 runs to 14 residues. The V gene's germline CDR1 is MNHEY and CDR2 SVGAGI. Trimming took off 7 bases at V and 3 bases at J, with 16 bases between the two ends. As DNA, the CDR3 is TGTGCCAGCAACACGCGGGGTTATAGCTACGAGCAGTACTTC. Translated, it gives CASNTRGYSYEQYF.

The chain combines TRBV4-1 with TRBJ1-3; 7 bases match TRBD1. The CDR3 covers 15 residues. CDR1 and CDR2 (germline): MGHRA, YSYEKL. Trimming at V came to 4 bases and at J to 2 bases, leaving 5 bases not matched to a gene. The CDR3 nucleotides read TGCGCCAGCAGCCTAGCCCAGGGGGCTGGAAACACCATATATTTT. The encoded protein is CASSLAQGAGNTIYF.

This rearrangement joins TRBV10-1 to TRBJ1-1, with D possibly TRBD1 on 6 matching bases. Per germline, CDR1 WNHNN and CDR2 SYGVQD (reference sequence). CDR3 length: 11 residues. V was clipped by 5 bases and J by 6 bases, with 7 bases between them. In DNA form, the CDR3 reads TGCGCCAGCAGTTGGACAGCTGAAGCTTTCTTT. This translates into CASSWTAEAFF.

This chain uses TRBV5-4 with TRBJ1-1; no clear D. The V gene's germline CDR1 is SGHNT and CDR2 YYREEE (reference sequence). This CDR3 has 12 amino acids. Trimming shortened V by 4 bases and J by 6 bases, and 10 bases separated the two germline ends. The CDR3 DNA reads as TGTGCCAGCAGCGCCGGCGGTGCTGAAGCTTTCTTT. This translates into CASSAGGAEAFF.

This chain links TRBV6-5 with TRBJ2-3, with D tentatively TRBD2 (6 bases). Per germline, CDR1 MNHEY and CDR2 SVGAGI. V was trimmed by 2 bases and J by 2 bases, leaving 11 bases between them. The CDR3 has 15 residues. CDR3 DNA sequence: TGTGCCAGCAGTTACGGTGGAGGGGACACAGATACGCAGTATTTT. Its translation: CASSYGGGDTDTQYF.

V gene TRBV28 combines with J gene TRBJ2-1, with 9 bases matching TRBD2. Unmatched junction bases numbered 5, after V lost 3 bases and J lost 5 bases. The CDR3 contains 15 residues. Germline values: CDR1 MDHEN, CDR2 SYDVKM. This chain's CDR3 is CASSFLAGVNNEQFF. The CDR3 nucleotides read TGTGCCAGCAGTTTTTTAGCGGGGGTAAACAATGAGCAGTTCTTC.

This clone was observed a single time. In DNA form, the CDR3 reads TGTGCCAGCAGCCCTTCACCAGGGGCATCCTATAATTCACCCCTCCACTTT. Translated: CASSPSPGASYNSPLHF. The V and J genes are TRBV6-2 or TRBV6-3 and TRBJ1-6; a weak D match, TRBD1 (6 bases). CDR1 is MNHEY, CDR2 SVGEGT, per germline. Trimming took off 6 bases at V and 1 base at J, with 16 bases between the two ends. The CDR3 length is 17 residues.

The V and J genes are TRBV5-5 and TRBJ1-2, with D maybe TRBD1 (5 bases). From germline, CDR1 is SGHKS and CDR2 YYEKEE (reference sequence). The CDR3 consists of 15 residues. Trimming stripped 0 bases from V and 7 bases from J, with 16 bases between. This chain's CDR3 is CASSLGSDPRGGYTF. DNA of the CDR3: TGTGCCAGCAGCTTGGGGTCGGATCCTAGGGGTGGCTACACCTTC. The entire variable domain, with the rest obtained from reference TRBV5-5 and TRBJ1-2, is as follows: DAGVTQSPTHLIKTRGQQVTLRCSPISGHKSVSWYQQVLGQGPQFIFQYYEKEERGRGNFPDRFSARQFPNYSSELNVNALLLGDSALYLCASSLGSDPRGGYTFGSGTRLTVV.

The chain uses TRBV7-8 and TRBJ1-4; D uncertain. The CDR3 has 16 amino acids. Germline V CDR1 and CDR2: SGHVS, FQNEAQ. V was pared by 4 bases and J by 3 bases, with 15 bases between. The CDR3: CASSSKGVFSNEKLFF. In nucleotides, the CDR3 is TGTGCCAGCAGCTCAAAGGGAGTTTTTTCTAATGAAAAACTGTTTTTT.

The rearrangement links TRBV10-2 to TRBJ2-7; TRBD1 is a possible D gene (5 bases). The germline V gene encodes CDR1 WSHSY and CDR2 SAAADI. This CDR3 spans 16 amino acids. Trimming took off 3 bases at V and 5 bases at J, with 20 bases between the two ends. In DNA, the CDR3 is TGCGCCAGCAGTGAAAGGGGTTCGCACCGGCCTAACGAGCAGTACTTC. Its protein is CASSERGSHRPNEQYF.

This clone was found once. This chain links TRBV6-1 with TRBJ1-2, with 8 bases lining up with TRBD1. The V and J ends lost 1 base and 4 bases, in that order; junction bases with no gene match: 2. This CDR3 is built from 14 residues. Germline lookup yields CDR1 MNHNS and CDR2 SASEGT. Written as DNA, the CDR3 is TGTGCCAGCAGTGAAGGCAGGGGGCCCTATGGCTACACCTTC. This translates into CASSEGRGPYGYTF.

This chain links TRBV6-5 with TRBJ2-2; D call uncertain. Trimming cost V 0 bases and J 3 bases, with 5 bases left between them. The CDR3 has 14 residues. The germline gives CDR1 MNHEY, CDR2 SVGAGI. The DNA of the CDR3 is TGTGCCAGCAGTTACTCGAGGCACACCGGGGAGCTGTTTTTT. Its translation: CASSYSRHTGELFF.

The CDR3 sequence: CASSRDRGTKLFF. The CDR3 nucleotides are TGTGCCAGCTCCCGGGACAGGGGGACGAAACTGTTTTTT. The chain recombines TRBV18 with TRBJ1-4; TRBD1 matches 11 bases. The V gene's germline CDR1 is KGHSH and CDR2 LQKENI. V was pared by 6 bases and J by 11 bases, with 5 bases of the junction left unmatched. The CDR3 runs 13 residues. The full variable domain, rest sourced from reference TRBV18 and TRBJ1-4, is NAGVMQNPRHLVRRRGQEARLRCSPMKGHSHVYWYRQLPEEGLKFMVYLQKENIIDESGMPKERFSAEFPKEGPSILRIQQVVRGDSAAYFCASSRDRGTKLFFGSGTQLSVL.

The J gene is TRBJ1-1, the V gene TRBV7-2, with unresolved D. Germline assignment: CDR1 SGHTA and CDR2 FQGNSA. The length of the CDR3 is 16 residues. V lost 1 base and J 2 bases, leaving 14 bases between the germline ends. Written as DNA, the CDR3 is TGTGCCAGCAGCTTAGTCTTTGGTACCAGTAACACTGAAGCTTTCTTT. It yields the protein CASSLVFGTSNTEAFF.

The V gene is TRBV18, the J gene TRBJ2-7; 7 bases are shared with TRBD1. The CDR3 has 13 amino acids. V was clipped by 6 bases and J by 0 bases; unmatched bases: 2. CDR1 and CDR2 (germline): KGHSH, LQKENI. CDR3 sequence reads: CASSAGGSYEQYF. In DNA, the CDR3 is TGTGCCAGCTCTGCAGGGGGCTCCTACGAGCAGTACTTC. The full variable domain, with the rest looked up from reference TRBV18 and TRBJ2-7, is NAGVMQNPRHLVRRRGQEARLRCSPMKGHSHVYWYRQLPEEGLKFMVYLQKENIIDESGMPKERFSAEFPKEGPSILRIQQVVRGDSAAYFCASSAGGSYEQYFGPGTRLTVT.

This chain links TRBV5-4 with TRBJ1-4; D is possibly TRBD1 (6 bases). Trimming removed 4 bases from V and 7 bases from J, with 14 bases in between. Per germline, CDR1 SGHNT and CDR2 YYREEE (reference sequence). The CDR3 has 14 amino acids. The CDR3: CASSPGVGSEKLFF. CDR3 bases: TGTGCCAGCAGCCCAGGGGTAGGAAGTGAAAAACTGTTTTTT.

V gene TRBV12-5 combines with J gene TRBJ2-3, with 7 positions matching TRBD2. CDR1 LGHNT and CDR2 FRNRAP come from the germline V gene. The V gene end was trimmed by 0 bases and the J gene end by 7 bases; junction bases not matched to a gene: 13. The CDR3 covers 17 residues. The CDR3 here is CASGLVLLAEGQYTQYF. CDR3 nucleotides: TGTGCTAGTGGTTTGGTACTTCTAGCGGAGGGGCAATATACGCAGTATTTT.

The rearrangement uses TRBV4-1 and TRBJ2-7; D may be TRBD1 (5 bases). This CDR3 spans 15 amino acids. Germline loops: CDR1 MGHRA, CDR2 YSYEKL. V was pared by 0 bases and J by 5 bases, with 14 bases between. The chain's CDR3 is CASSQDKQATDEQYF. CDR3 bases: TGCGCCAGCAGCCAAGATAAACAGGCTACGGACGAGCAGTACTTC.

This chain connects TRBV9 to TRBJ2-3, with 7 bases fitting TRBD1. CDR1 and CDR2 (germline): SGDLS, YYNGEE. The CDR3 runs to 13 residues. V lost 3 bases, J lost 5 bases, and 3 bases stayed unmatched. The CDR3 nucleotides read TGTGCCAGCAGCGCAACAGGGGAAGATACGCAGTATTTT. The encoded protein is CASSATGEDTQYF.

The rearrangement links TRBV3-1 (or the pseudogene TRBV3-2) to TRBJ1-1; 8 nucleotides align to TRBD1. CDR3 length: 16 amino acids. With 4 bases clipped from V and 3 bases from J, the junction kept 10 bases outside the gene matches. The germline gives CDR1 LGHDT, CDR2 YNNKEL (reference sequence). The CDR3 sequence: CASSRRQGRLDTEAFF. The CDR3 DNA reads as TGTGCCAGCAGCCGTAGACAGGGGAGGTTGGACACTGAAGCTTTCTTT.

A few counts support this clone. The chain has TRBV4-2 and TRBJ2-3; D unclear. V lost 0 bases to trimming and J lost 0 bases, with 13 bases between them. The germline V gene encodes CDR1 LGHNA and CDR2 YNFKEQ. The CDR3 contains 17 residues. CDR3 in amino acids: CASSQEVAPRSTDTQYF. The CDR3 coding sequence is TGTGCCAGCAGCCAAGAAGTCGCTCCTAGGAGCACAGATACGCAGTATTTT.

This chain joins TRBV6-5 and TRBJ2-2; perhaps TRBD2 as D (5 bases). Between the trimmed V and J ends, which lost 10 bases and 6 bases, there was a span of 12 bases. CDR3 length: 12 residues. In germline, CDR1 is MNHEY, CDR2 SVGAGI. The CDR3 spells CATTGKAGELFF. Written as DNA, the CDR3 is TGTGCCACCACCGGGAAGGCCGGGGAGCTGTTTTTT.

This clone was seen more than once but under ten times. The CDR3 reads CASKGDSVTEAFF. Here the CDR3 DNA reads TGTGCCAGTAAAGGGGATTCGGTCACTGAAGCTTTCTTT. The gene calls are TRBV19 and TRBJ1-1; possible D gene TRBD1, 5 bases. Germline V gives CDR1 LNHDA, CDR2 SQIVND (reference sequence). Deletions cut 7 bases from V and 4 bases from J, with 13 bases between. This CDR3 comprises 13 residues.

The J gene is TRBJ2-3, the V gene TRBV5-5; D is perhaps TRBD1 (6 bases). The V end was cut by 9 bases, the J end by 4 bases, with 21 bases between. This CDR3 is built from 15 residues. Germline V lookup: CDR1 SGHKS, CDR2 YYEKEE (reference sequence). CDR3 sequence (DNA): TGTGCCATCCCTACTTGGGGGCGCAGGGCAGATACGCAGTATTTT. As protein: CAIPTWGRRADTQYF.